A single TCR beta chain is shown here with its context. Its cognate antigen is unknown. This sample is part of a study of T cell responses to AZD1222 COVID-19 vaccine. General observations from the study: The sample set comprised mostly white British donors with more females, and clonal diversity was possibly underestimated. Reports say nearly half of spike-specific TCRs go after unmutated variant regions. Sampling captured repertoires only after the peak T cell response.

Assay used: immunoSEQ multiplex PCR; TCRdb lists only in-frame clones, some missing. The sample comprises 150,000 or so clones, around 90% of which are singletons, and around 2.6% rests with the top ten. The CDR3 runs to 13 residues. V was cut by 3 bases and J by 4 bases, with 9 bases left in between. Germline loops: CDR1 KGHSH, CDR2 LQKENI. The receptor was isolated from an adult in good health. This rearrangement joins TRBV18 to TRBJ2-5; the D gene is possibly TRBD2 (5 bases). Here the sequenced sample was peripheral blood, taken on day 0 of AZD1222 vaccination. For the CDR3, the DNA is TGTGCCAGCTCACCCGGGAACGGAGAGACCCAGTACTTC. It is translated as CASSPGNGETQYF.